The 22 T cell receptor beta chains in this list originate from one sample, sequenced in a study of cytomegalovirus exposure and HLA in healthy donors. Data came from immunoSEQ multiplex PCR; TCRdb stores just in-frame clones and leaves some out. The repertoire includes roughly 150,000 clones, around 80% of them detected once, and 30% sits in the top ten. The sequenced sample consisted of PBMCs. The receptor set was obtained from a man aged 25-45 years in good health and CMV-seropositive.

The rearrangement uses TRBV2 and TRBJ1-1, with 7 bases matching TRBD1. The CDR3 contains 12 residues. Losses at the gene ends were 8 bases for V and 8 bases for J; bases not matched to a gene: 8. Germline V CDR1 and CDR2: SNHLY, FYNNEI. The CDR3 reads CASHLTGLEAFF. The CDR3 DNA is TGTGCCAGCCACCTGACAGGGTTGGAAGCTTTCTTT.

The rearrangement uses TRBV5-1 and TRBJ2-2, with 11 nucleotides matching TRBD2. The germline gives CDR1 SGHRS, CDR2 YFSETQ. There are 17 residues in the CDR3. V trimming: 3 bases; J trimming: 6 bases; junction bases outside the gene matches: 10. The CDR3, as DNA: TGCGCCAGCAGCTCCCGAGTTAGCGGGGGGGCCGCCGGGGAGCTGTTTTTT. Protein product: CASSSRVSGGAAGELFF.

The rearrangement uses TRBV7-2 and TRBJ2-3; the D gene is possibly TRBD1 (5 bases). V was pared by 1 base and J by 2 bases, with 10 bases between. This CDR3 contains 15 residues. CDR1 SGHTA and CDR2 FQGNSA come from the germline V gene. This CDR3 reads CASSLGRELTDTQYF. The CDR3 DNA reads as TGTGCCAGCAGCTTAGGCAGGGAACTCACAGATACGCAGTATTTT.

There are a few counts of this clone. This sequence joins TRBV7-2 and TRBJ2-1; no clear D. V gave up 5 bases and J gave up 3 bases, with 11 bases separating them. The CDR3 contains 14 residues. CDR1 is SGHTA, CDR2 FQGNSA, per germline. The CDR3 sequence: CASSPMRHYNEQFF. CDR3 DNA sequence: TGTGCCAGCAGCCCTATGCGGCACTACAATGAGCAGTTCTTC.

This chain uses TRBV19 with TRBJ1-2; 7 bases are a match to TRBD1. The germline V gene encodes CDR1 LNHDA and CDR2 SQIVND (reference sequence). This CDR3 region has 16 residues. After removal of 3 bases from V and 4 bases from J, the junction contained 11 bases not matched to a gene. As DNA, the CDR3 is TGTGCCAGTAGTATCGGGTGGAGGGGGCGACGCTATGGCTACACCTTC. It codes for CASSIGWRGRRYGYTF.

This rearrangement joins TRBV5-1 to TRBJ1-1; no clear D gene. Trimming took 4 bases from V and 6 from J, leaving 19 bases between them. The CDR3 loop spans 15 amino acids. Germline V gene sequence: CDR1 SGHRS, CDR2 YFSETQ. DNA for the CDR3: TGCGCCAGCAGCAGGGAGGTCACAGTCTTCGCTGAAGCTTTCTTT. Translation gives CASSREVTVFAEAFF. The variable domain in full, with the rest retrieved from reference TRBV5-1 and TRBJ1-1, is KAGVTQTPRYLIKTRGQQVTLSCSPISGHRSVSWYQQTPGQGLQFLFEYFSETQRNKGNFPGRFSGRQFSNSRSEMNVSTLELGDSALYLCASSREVTVFAEAFFGQGTRLTVV.

This chain links TRBV27 with TRBJ2-2; 8 nucleotides align to TRBD1. The germline V gene encodes CDR1 MNHEY and CDR2 SMNVEV (reference sequence). The CDR3 spans 20 residues. Trimming took 2 bases from V and 0 from J; bases not matched to a gene: 14. The CDR3 reads CASSLSPGQEPLTNTGELFF. The CDR3 coding sequence is TGTGCCAGCAGTTTAAGTCCGGGACAGGAGCCCCTAACGAACACCGGGGAGCTGTTTTTT.

This clone was observed a single time. The chain couples TRBV6-6 to TRBJ2-2; 7 nucleotides align to TRBD1. Germline V lookup: CDR1 MNHNY, CDR2 SVGAGI (reference sequence). The CDR3 is 15 amino acids. V was clipped by 5 bases and J by 5 bases; unmatched bases: 8. The CDR3 here is CASSLNRGRTGELFF. CDR3 bases: TGTGCCAGCAGTCTTAACAGGGGTCGGACCGGGGAGCTGTTTTTT.

The chain employs TRBV4-1 and TRBJ2-2, with 8 bases lining up with TRBD2. Germline lookup yields CDR1 MGHRA and CDR2 YSYEKL. This CDR3 region has 18 residues. Trimming took 4 bases from V and 2 from J; bases not matched to a gene: 12. The chain's CDR3 is CASSPTPLAGANTGELFF. In DNA form, the CDR3 reads TGCGCCAGCAGCCCCACCCCGCTAGCGGGTGCAAACACCGGGGAGCTGTTTTTT.

The V call is TRBV4-3, the J call TRBJ1-1, with 11 bases matching TRBD1. The germline V gene encodes CDR1 LGHNA and CDR2 YSLEER. CDR3 length: 16 residues. The J segment lost 4 bases and the V segment lost 2 bases, leaving 6 bases of the junction unmatched. The CDR3 DNA reads TGCGCCAGCAGCCAACTAGGGACAGGGGGAGGCACTGAAGCTTTCTTT. Translating it yields CASSQLGTGGGTEAFF.

The V and J genes are TRBV18 and TRBJ1-5; no clear D gene. Trimming pared 1 base from V and 1 base from J, leaving 14 bases between. The CDR3 has 17 residues. CDR1 is KGHSH and CDR2 is LQKENI in the germline V gene. CDR3 nucleotide sequence: TGTGCCAGCTCACCACAGCTAGTTAGGGAGAGCAATCAGCCCCAGCATTTT. Translated, it gives CASSPQLVRESNQPQHF.

The chain is built from TRBV11-2 and TRBJ2-2, with D possibly matching TRBD2 (7 bases). Germline CDR1 SGHAT, CDR2 FQNNGV. V lost 1 base and J lost 7, with 16 bases in between. The CDR3 is 16 amino acids. The CDR3 region has the DNA TGTGCCAGCAGCTTAGTAGGGGAGGGGGTTTACGGGGAGCTGTTTTTT. It yields the protein CASSLVGEGVYGELFF.

This clone has a single count. The rearrangement links TRBV5-1 to TRBJ2-1; D may be TRBD1 (5 bases). This CDR3 is built from 14 residues. The V gene's germline CDR1 is SGHRS and CDR2 YFSETQ. V lost 2 bases to trimming and J lost 6 bases, with 12 bases between them. CDR3 residues: CASSFRDTGNEQFF. For the CDR3, the DNA is TGCGCCAGCAGCTTCAGGGATACGGGCAATGAGCAGTTCTTC. The full variable domain, in which reference TRBV5-1 and TRBJ2-1 provide the parts outside the CDR3, is KAGVTQTPRYLIKTRGQQVTLSCSPISGHRSVSWYQQTPGQGLQFLFEYFSETQRNKGNFPGRFSGRQFSNSRSEMNVSTLELGDSALYLCASSFRDTGNEQFFGPGTRLTVL.

The V and J genes are TRBV30 and TRBJ1-5, with 7 nucleotides matching TRBD1. Germline V lookup: CDR1 GTSNPN, CDR2 SVGIG (reference sequence). V lost 1 base, J lost 4 bases, and 16 bases stayed unmatched. CDR3 length: 18 amino acids. CDR3 nucleotides: TGTGCCTGGAGTGAGGGCAGGGGGAAGGCTATAGGTAATCAGCCCCAGCATTTT. Translated: CAWSEGRGKAIGNQPQHF.

This chain links TRBV27 with TRBJ1-3; no firm D call. V was cut by 4 bases and J by 0 bases, with 7 bases left in between. The CDR3 totals 14 residues. The germline gives CDR1 MNHEY, CDR2 SMNVEV (reference sequence). For the CDR3, the DNA is TGTGCCAGCAGTTCCCGGTACTCTGGAAACACCATATATTTT. Translating it yields CASSSRYSGNTIYF.

CDR3 nucleotide sequence: TGTGCCAGCAGTTTAGCGGGGGCCAATGAGCAGTTCTTC. It is translated as CASSLAGANEQFF. The genes are TRBV27 and TRBJ2-1; D perhaps matches TRBD2 (7 bases). The ends were cut back, 2 bases at V and 6 bases at J, with 8 bases in the middle. Germline-derived CDR1 and CDR2 are MNHEY and SMNVEV (reference sequence). This CDR3 has 13 residues.

V and J are TRBV11-3 and TRBJ2-2; D remains unclear. Germline values: CDR1 SGHNT, CDR2 YENEEA. This CDR3 has 14 residues. With 3 bases removed from V and 5 bases from J, the gap between germline ends came to 10 bases. The CDR3 DNA follows: TGTGCCAGCAGCTTGGCAGGTGGGACCGGGGAGCTGTTTTTT. Protein sequence: CASSLAGGTGELFF.

This clone occurred a few times. The chain recombines TRBV11-3 with TRBJ2-2; TRBD2 matches 7 bases. Per the germline V gene, CDR1 is SGHNT and CDR2 is YENEEA. J gave up 1 base and V 2 bases, and 4 bases lay outside the gene matches. The CDR3 covers 16 residues. CDR3 coding DNA: TGTGCCAGCAGCTTAACGGCGGGGGAGAACACCGGGGAGCTGTTTTTT. It encodes CASSLTAGENTGELFF. The complete variable domain, with remaining parts taken from reference TRBV11-3 and TRBJ2-2, reads EAGVVQSPRYKIIEKKQPVAFWCNPISGHNTLYWYLQNLGQGPELLIRYENEEAVDDSQLPKDRFSAERLKGVDSTLKIQPAELGDSAVYLCASSLTAGENTGELFFGEGSRLTVL.

The chain has TRBV21-1 and TRBJ1-1. TRBV21-1 corresponds to a pseudogene. This CDR3 comprises 12 residues. For the CDR3, the DNA is TGTGCCAGCGGGTCACGGGACACTGAAGCTTTCTTT. It codes for CASGSRDTEAFF.

V is TRBV9 and J is TRBJ1-2; D might be TRBD1 (6 bases). V was pared by 5 bases and J by 0 bases, with 14 bases between. CDR1 and CDR2 (germline): SGDLS, YYNGEE. The CDR3 extends over 15 amino acids. The CDR3 spells CASSARTEANYGYTF. For the CDR3, the DNA is TGTGCCAGCAGTGCAAGGACAGAAGCTAACTATGGCTACACCTTC.

This chain links TRBV11-1 with TRBJ2-7; TRBD1 is a possible D gene (6 bases). The CDR3 has 15 amino acids. V was clipped by 6 bases and J by 1 base, with 16 bases between them. Germline CDR1 SGHAT, CDR2 FQDESV (reference sequence). The CDR3 is CASSFKTGGSYEQYF. CDR3 coding DNA: TGTGCCAGCAGTTTTAAGACAGGCGGGTCCTACGAGCAGTACTTC.

The chain joins TRBV6-1 to TRBJ2-3; weak D call: TRBD2 (5 bases). Deletions cut 3 bases from V and 1 base from J, with 11 bases between. CDR3 length equals 15 residues. Germline V gene sequence: CDR1 MNHNS, CDR2 SASEGT. CDR3 coding DNA: TGTGCCAGCAGTGAGTGGAGGTACGGCACAGATACGCAGTATTTT. As protein: CASSEWRYGTDTQYF.